The count of the clone carrying this T cell receptor beta chain is one. The data originate from a study of shared clonotypes between healthy human individuals. Study at large: CD4 naive cells filled three plates per donor, CD4 memory three, CD8 naive two and CD8 memory one.

Negatively enriched CD4+ T cells were divided by CD45RA into naive and memory. Trimming cost V 2 bases and J 11 bases, with 14 bases left between them. The CDR3 extends over 13 amino acids. Germline V gives CDR1 SGHKS, CDR2 YYEKEE (reference sequence). Repertoires were generated with immunoSEQ multiplex PCR, while TCRdb's copy carries only in-frame clones and drops some. The sample consists of some 1.5 million clones, 98% of them appearing once. The sequenced sample was naive CD4+ T cells sorted from blood. Indicated subset: CD45RA+ positively selected. This chain connects TRBV5-5 to TRBJ2-4; D tentatively reads TRBD1 or TRBD2 (5 bases each). This clonotype originated in a man younger than 40 in good health. The DNA for the CDR3 is TGTGCCAGCAGCTTCGGGACCCTCGCGTTTCAGTACTTC. It is translated as CASSFGTLAFQYF.